This TCR beta chain is from a study of T cells in Graves' hyperthyroidism and ophthalmopathy. Points on this clonotype: The antigen remains unidentified.

It was RNA transcripts that yielded the amplified TCR beta CDR3 regions. RT-PCR in the first round (using the HTBI primer set) targeted the TCR CDR3. TCRdb called the multiplex PCR reads again in MiXCR, with one record for every CDR3 protein. The profile shows almost 600,000 distinct CDR3 sequences, 46% of them singletons. This CDR3 is 13 amino acids long. The germline CDR1 and CDR2 sequences are MNHEY and SVGEGT. Trimming left V 7 bases short and J 6 bases short, with 15 bases between. Hyperthyroidism of Graves' type that showed no ophthalmopathy progression within 18 months was stable. Thyroid ultrasound, orbital computed tomography, clinical symptoms, and serum thyroxine and TRAb underpinned diagnoses. Study-level findings and limits: A model of 13 V-J pairs discriminated ophthalmopathy from stable hyperthyroidism. The model identified upcoming ophthalmopathy a median approximately six months ahead of onset.

Source material: peripheral blood or thyroid tissue (not recorded which). The chain has TRBV6-2 or TRBV6-3 and TRBJ1-1; D not resolved. The sequence was collected from a woman between 18 and 29 years old with Graves' hyperthyroidism. The CDR3 DNA is TGTGCCAGCAATCCTACCGGAGCGGCTGAAGCTTTCTTT. It is translated as CASNPTGAAEAFF.